These 30 T cell receptor beta chains were all obtained from the same sample, sequenced in a study of blood T cell repertoires in COVID-19. Produced via immunoSEQ multiplex PCR; TCRdb's table is partial and in-frame only. The table records about 670,000 clones, 90% of them present only once. The sequencing input was peripheral blood. These receptors all stem from a woman aged 18-29 years with acute or convalescent COVID-19.

The CDR3 loop reads CASSLRQGRYEQYF. The CDR3 DNA is TGTGCCAGCAGCTTAAGACAGGGGAGGTACGAGCAGTACTTC. V and J are TRBV11-2 and TRBJ2-7; 8 positions agree with TRBD1. Trimming cost V 2 bases and J 4 bases; bases outside gene matches: 4. From germline, CDR1 is SGHAT and CDR2 FQNNGV. This CDR3 contains 14 residues.

V and J are TRBV6-1 and TRBJ1-2, with D perhaps TRBD1 (6 bases). This CDR3 spans 12 amino acids. V was pared by 0 bases and J by 14 bases, with 13 bases between. Germline-derived CDR1 and CDR2 are MNHNS and SASEGT. The CDR3 sequence: CASSEAGRRGTF. In nucleotides, the CDR3 is TGTGCCAGCAGTGAAGCGGGTAGAAGGGGGACCTTC.

This rearrangement joins TRBV19 to TRBJ1-5; possible D gene TRBD1, 6 bases. Trimming removed 3 bases at V and 1 base at J, with 13 bases between. Germline values: CDR1 LNHDA, CDR2 SQIVND (reference sequence). The CDR3 spans 16 residues. CDR3 sequence: CASSISGTLSNQPQHF. CDR3 sequence (DNA): TGTGCCAGTAGTATCTCCGGGACACTAAGCAATCAGCCCCAGCATTTT.

The rearrangement links TRBV5-1 to TRBJ1-1, with a weak D call TRBD1 (5 bases). Germline V CDR1 and CDR2: SGHRS, YFSETQ. The CDR3 is 14 residues long. Trimming took 1 base from V and 11 from J, leaving 18 bases between them. CDR3 nucleotide sequence: TGCGCCAGCAGCTTGACGGGCCCCCAGGGTCGGGCTTTCTTT. It encodes CASSLTGPQGRAFF.

This clone was recorded once. The rearrangement links TRBV4-1 to TRBJ1-1; TRBD1 aligns across 8 bases. The CDR3 extends over 17 amino acids. Per the germline V gene, CDR1 is MGHRA and CDR2 is YSYEKL. The ends lost 4 bases at V and 1 base at J; junction bases unmatched: 11. This CDR3 is CASSPHGQGGENTEAFF. The CDR3, as DNA: TGCGCCAGCAGCCCTCACGGACAGGGAGGAGAGAACACTGAAGCTTTCTTT.

This sequence joins TRBV18 and TRBJ1-2, with D unclear. Germline V gene data show CDR1 as KGHSH and CDR2 as LQKENI. This CDR3 comprises 14 residues. V was trimmed by 0 bases and J by 4 bases, leaving 9 bases between them. CDR3 region: CASSPPTQPYGYTF. The CDR3 DNA is TGTGCCAGCTCACCACCGACACAACCCTATGGCTACACCTTC.

The V and J genes are TRBV5-1 and TRBJ1-2; 10 nucleotides align to TRBD1. The CDR3 has 15 residues. Germline CDR1 SGHRS, CDR2 YFSETQ. V lost 4 bases and J lost 7; bases outside the gene matches: 10. The DNA for the CDR3 is TGCGCCAGCAGCACGGCATCGGGACAGGGGTTTGGCTACACCTTC. Translated: CASSTASGQGFGYTF.

This clone showed up just a few times. The chain carries TRBV18 and TRBJ1-4; 7 bases line up with TRBD1. The CDR3 spans 14 residues. The J segment lost 4 bases and the V segment lost 6 bases, leaving 5 bases of the junction unmatched. CDR1 is KGHSH and CDR2 is LQKENI in the germline V gene. The CDR3 nucleotides read TGTGCCAGCTCGGTGGGACAGATTAATGAAAAACTGTTTTTT. Translated: CASSVGQINEKLFF.

V usage is TRBV15 and J usage is TRBJ2-1; 7 nucleotides match TRBD1. CDR3 size: 13 residues. Germline V gives CDR1 LNHNV, CDR2 YYDKDF (reference sequence). CDR3 in DNA: TGTTCGACAGGGTCCGGAGACTACAATGAGCAGTTCTTC. The encoded protein is CSTGSGDYNEQFF.

The chain is built from TRBV9 and TRBJ2-7; 11 bases are shared with TRBD1. The CDR3 is made up of 15 amino acids. Germline CDR1 and CDR2: SGDLS and YYNGEE. The trim removed 4 bases at V and 5 bases at J, leaving 8 bases unmatched. This chain's CDR3 is CASSPRGQGGHEQYF. CDR3 sequence (DNA): TGTGCCAGCAGCCCTAGGGGACAGGGGGGCCACGAGCAGTACTTC.

The V gene is TRBV7-7, the J gene TRBJ2-2; 11 bases agree with TRBD1. The V gene end was trimmed by 4 bases and the J gene end by 5 bases; junction bases not matched to a gene: 3. The germline CDR1 and CDR2 sequences are SSHAT and FNYEAQ (reference sequence). The CDR3 contains 15 residues. CDR3 in amino acids: CASSSGTGGTGELFF. The CDR3 coding sequence is TGTGCCAGCAGCTCCGGGACAGGGGGAACCGGGGAGCTGTTTTTT.

The chain employs TRBV7-8 and TRBJ2-1; D perhaps matches TRBD1 (5 bases). Germline V gene data show CDR1 as SGHVS and CDR2 as FQNEAQ. CDR3 length: 13 amino acids. V was cut by 5 bases and J by 9 bases, with 14 bases left in between. The CDR3 DNA sequence: TGTGCCAGCAGCGACCTGACAGTAGGTGAGCAGTTCTTC. Its translation: CASSDLTVGEQFF.

CDR3 nucleotide sequence: TGTGCCAGCAGCCAAAGTTGGCGGGGCCCCACAGATACGCAGTATTTT. Its translation is CASSQSWRGPTDTQYF. V usage is TRBV3-1 (or the pseudogene TRBV3-2) and J usage is TRBJ2-3; TRBD2 might be the D (6 bases). Looked up from germline, CDR1 is LGHDT and CDR2 is YNNKEL (reference sequence). V lost 2 bases and J 2 bases, leaving 14 bases between the germline ends. CDR3 size: 16 residues.

This chain joins TRBV30 and TRBJ1-1; 8 bases map to TRBD1. The germline gives CDR1 GTSNPN, CDR2 SVGIG (reference sequence). The CDR3 runs 12 residues. V shed 1 base, J shed 11 bases, and the junction held 6 bases outside the gene matches. The CDR3 sequence: CAWSAISGGAFF. CDR3 coding DNA: TGTGCCTGGAGTGCCATCTCAGGGGGCGCTTTCTTT.

This clone was counted a single time. This chain uses TRBV9 with TRBJ2-1; 11 bases agree with TRBD2. Trimming at V came to 3 bases and at J to 9 bases, leaving 8 bases not matched to a gene. This CDR3 contains 15 residues. Looked up from germline, CDR1 is SGDLS and CDR2 is YYNGEE. The DNA for the CDR3 is TGTGCCAGCAGCGCCGTTAGCGGGGGGGCCGGTGAGCAGTTCTTC. This codes for CASSAVSGGAGEQFF.

V and J are TRBV9 and TRBJ1-1; TRBD1 agrees at 7 bases. The CDR3 runs to 12 residues. Germline loops: CDR1 SGDLS, CDR2 YYNGEE. V trimming: 0 bases; J trimming: 7 bases; junction bases outside the gene matches: 0. CDR3 loop: CASSVGTGEAFF. CDR3 coding DNA: TGTGCCAGCAGCGTAGGGACAGGTGAAGCTTTCTTT.

The V call is TRBV7-9, the J call TRBJ2-6; D is possibly TRBD1 (6 bases). The CDR3 is 16 amino acids. Germline loops: CDR1 SEHNR, CDR2 FQNEAQ (reference sequence). The V end lost 4 bases, the J end lost 0 bases, and 10 bases lay between the germline ends. CDR3 bases: TGTGCCAGCAGCTCAGGGGCTAGCTCTGGGGCCAACGTCCTGACTTTC. This encodes CASSSGASSGANVLTF.

The J gene is TRBJ1-4, the V gene TRBV3-1 (or the pseudogene TRBV3-2); D is uncertain. The CDR3 has 15 amino acids. Trimming removed 0 bases at V and 11 bases at J, with 16 bases between. CDR1 and CDR2 from the germline V gene are LGHDT and YNNKEL (reference sequence). Written as DNA, the CDR3 is TGTGCCAGCAGCCAAGAGAGGACTGGGCTTTGGAAACTGTTTTTT. Protein sequence: CASSQERTGLWKLFF.

The chain is built from TRBV5-6 and TRBJ1-4; D is unclear. Germline CDR1 is SGHDT and CDR2 is YYEEEE. This CDR3 region has 14 residues. Between the trimmed V and J ends, which lost 0 bases and 10 bases, there was a span of 13 bases. In DNA, the CDR3 is TGTGCCAGCAGCTTGGGTCGGGATTGGCGAAAACTGTTTTTT. It encodes CASSLGRDWRKLFF.

The chain uses TRBV25-1 and TRBJ1-2, with 9 bases fitting TRBD1. After removal of 4 bases from V and 8 bases from J, the junction contained 11 bases not matched to a gene. The germline gives CDR1 MGHDK, CDR2 SYGVNS. The CDR3 is made up of 15 amino acids. The CDR3 region is CASSVRTGALGGYTF. For the CDR3, the DNA is TGTGCCAGCAGTGTCCGGACAGGGGCCCTGGGGGGCTACACCTTC.

The genes are TRBV28 and TRBJ1-1, with D maybe TRBD1 (6 bases). The CDR3 spans 15 residues. Germline lookup yields CDR1 MDHEN and CDR2 SYDVKM. Between the trimmed V and J ends, which lost 5 bases and 7 bases, there was a span of 20 bases. This chain's CDR3 is CASSASGAILFEAFF. In DNA, the CDR3 is TGTGCCAGCAGTGCCTCAGGGGCCATTCTCTTTGAAGCTTTCTTT.

Details on this clone: Germline and junction disagree at one end, which may indicate a read error. This chain joins TRBV6-1 and TRBJ1-3, with 9 bases identical to TRBD1. The CDR3 is made up of 13 amino acids. CDR1 is MNHNS and CDR2 is SASEGT in the germline V gene. CDR3 amino acids: CASSEKIEGQGCF. The CDR3 DNA reads as TGTGCCAGCAGTGAGAAAATTGAGGGACAGGGATGTTTT.

The rearrangement joins TRBV5-8 to TRBJ2-7; no firm D call. The germline gives CDR1 SGHTS, CDR2 YDEGEE. The V gene lost 0 bases and the J gene lost 2 bases, with 6 bases spanning the gap. CDR3 size: 13 residues. CDR3 region: CASSLAAAYEQYF. CDR3 bases: TGTGCCAGCAGCTTGGCCGCGGCCTACGAGCAGTACTTC.

This sequence joins TRBV18 and TRBJ1-1; TRBD1 matches 8 bases. The CDR3 sequence is 14 residues long. The germline V gene has CDR1 KGHSH and CDR2 LQKENI. Losses at the gene ends were 3 bases for V and 5 bases for J; bases not matched to a gene: 5. CDR3 sequence (DNA): TGTGCCAGCTCACCGGGACAGGCGCAAACTGAAGCTTTCTTT. Translating gives CASSPGQAQTEAFF.

V usage is TRBV12-3 or TRBV12-4 and J usage is TRBJ2-1; no firm D call. The CDR3 totals 10 residues. Trimming pared 5 bases from V and 10 bases from J, leaving 6 bases between. CDR3 DNA sequence: TGTGCCAGCAGTGGCCACGAGCAGTTCTTC. Translation gives CASSGHEQFF.

The count of this clone is one. This chain links TRBV28 with TRBJ1-5, with D perhaps matching TRBD1 (5 bases). Looked up from germline, CDR1 is MDHEN and CDR2 is SYDVKM. This CDR3 is 14 amino acids long. The ends were cut back, 1 base at V and 6 bases at J, with 10 bases in the middle. CDR3 protein: CASSLLGVAQPQHF. Here the CDR3 DNA reads TGTGCCAGCAGTTTATTAGGGGTGGCTCAGCCCCAGCATTTT.

The chain uses TRBV4-1 and TRBJ1-4, with 10 bases matching TRBD1. The V segment lost 4 bases and the J segment 2 bases; nucleotides outside the gene matches: 7. This CDR3 has 17 residues. Looked up from germline, CDR1 is MGHRA and CDR2 is YSYEKL. The CDR3 spells CASSRGTGVKTNEKLFF. CDR3 DNA: TGCGCCAGCAGCCGAGGGACAGGGGTGAAGACTAATGAAAAACTGTTTTTT.

The rearrangement joins TRBV11-2 to TRBJ1-1; possibly TRBD1 for D (6 bases). V gave up 5 bases and J gave up 4 bases, with 11 bases separating them. Germline V gene sequence: CDR1 SGHAT, CDR2 FQNNGV. The CDR3 sequence is 13 residues long. The DNA for the CDR3 is TGTGCCAGCAGCCCACAGGGTTCCACTGAAGCTTTCTTT. Translated: CASSPQGSTEAFF.

This chain links TRBV4-3 with TRBJ1-4; D is unresolved. From germline, CDR1 is LGHNA and CDR2 YSLEER. Trimming shortened V by 0 bases and J by 4 bases, and 12 bases separated the two germline ends. The CDR3 consists of 16 residues. The CDR3 sequence: CASSQEPAGLNEKLFF. The CDR3 DNA follows: TGCGCCAGCAGCCAAGAACCGGCAGGCCTTAATGAAAAACTGTTTTTT.

The chain links TRBV7-8 to TRBJ1-5, with a tentative D call TRBD1 (5 bases). CDR1 is SGHVS, CDR2 FQNEAQ, per germline. V shed 2 bases and J shed 4 bases, with 12 bases lying between them. The CDR3 sequence is 15 residues long. CDR3 loop: CASSLRDSRNQPQHF. CDR3 nucleotides: TGTGCCAGCAGCTTAAGGGACTCACGAAATCAGCCCCAGCATTTT. The whole variable domain, remainder taken from reference TRBV7-8 and TRBJ1-5, is GAGVSQSPRYKVAKRGQDVALRCDPISGHVSLFWYQQALGQGPEFLTYFQNEAQLDKSGLPSDRFFAERPEGSVSTLKIQRTQQEDSAVYLCASSLRDSRNQPQHFGDGTRLSIL.